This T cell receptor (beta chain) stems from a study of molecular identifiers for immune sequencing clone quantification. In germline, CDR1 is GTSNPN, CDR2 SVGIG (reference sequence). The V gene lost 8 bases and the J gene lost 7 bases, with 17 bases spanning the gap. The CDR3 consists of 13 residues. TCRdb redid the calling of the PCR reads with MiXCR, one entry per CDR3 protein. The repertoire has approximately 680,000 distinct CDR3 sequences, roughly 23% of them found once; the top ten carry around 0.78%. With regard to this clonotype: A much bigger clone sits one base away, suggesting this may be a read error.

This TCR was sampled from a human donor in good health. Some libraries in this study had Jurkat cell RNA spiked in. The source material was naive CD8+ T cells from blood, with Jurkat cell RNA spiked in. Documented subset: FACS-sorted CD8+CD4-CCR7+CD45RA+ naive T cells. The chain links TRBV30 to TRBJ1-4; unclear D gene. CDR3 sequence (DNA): TGTGCCCGGTCGACGGCCACCGGTGAAAAACTGTTTTTT. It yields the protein CARSTATGEKLFF.